This TCR beta chain came from a study of T cells after yellow fever vaccination. Study-level findings and limits: Just a small share of clonotypes turned up in the CD4 compartment as well as the CD8 compartment. Highly abundant clonotypes carried over from the bulk population could end up in FACS-sorted repertoires as contaminants. Clones that expanded after primary vaccination mostly reappeared after the booster (96% CD4, 88% CD8).

Details on this clonotype: What it binds is unknown.

The study made its TCR cDNA through 5'RACE template switching. That step introduced a universal primer site along with UMIs. MiXCR was run by TCRdb on the 5' RACE reads, yielding one entry per CDR3 protein. This sample has some 300,000 distinct CDR3 sequences, with about 10% found just once. V was clipped by 5 bases and J by 5 bases, with 13 bases between them. CDR1 KGHSH and CDR2 LQKENI come from the germline V gene. CDR3 length: 13 amino acids. The chain is built from TRBV18 and TRBJ2-7; perhaps TRBD1 as D (6 bases). Sequences were derived from CD4+ T cells sorted from PBMCs, sampled 45 days after the yellow fever booster vaccination. This receptor was identified in a man younger than 35 who received the YFV17D yellow fever vaccine. DNA of the CDR3: TGTGCCAGCTCATCTTTCTCAGGGGACGAGCAGTACTTC. Translation gives CASSSFSGDEQYF.